A single sample gave rise to the 22 T cell receptor beta chains below, sequenced in a study of T cell responses to AZD1222 COVID-19 vaccine (dated by TCRdb to about 2021). The time point label here, explained by the study, means: about 28 days (+/-7) after the second vaccine dose. The library was obtained by the immunoSEQ multiplex PCR assay. TCRdb carries this immuneACCESS record with in-frame sequences only. Its versions omit some clonotypes, under half of them owing to an unresolved V gene in the studies checked, with the rest unexplained. The sample table lists under 200,000 clones, around 90% of them with a count of one. The ten top clones hold 1.3% of the sample. Material: peripheral blood, obtained 28 days after the second AZD1222 dose. The source is an adult who received the AZD1222 COVID-19 vaccine.

This rearrangement joins TRBV6-2 or TRBV6-3 to TRBJ2-7; no clear D gene. The CDR3 loop spans 12 amino acids. With 6 bases removed from V and 6 bases from J, the gap between germline ends came to 12 bases. Germline V gene sequence: CDR1 MNHEY, CDR2 SVGEGT. Here the CDR3 DNA reads TGTGCCAGCAGCCCCCTCGTGTTCGAGCAGTACTTC. Translating it yields CASSPLVFEQYF.

The chain has TRBV2 and TRBJ2-1; a weak D match, TRBD2 (6 bases). V gave up 2 bases and J gave up 12 bases, with 14 bases separating them. Germline CDR1 and CDR2: SNHLY and FYNNEI. There are 13 residues in the CDR3. CDR3 loop: CASSERLALMQFF. DNA of the CDR3: TGTGCCAGCAGTGAACGGCTAGCGTTGATGCAGTTCTTC.

Concerning this clone itself: The germline gene is not matched at one end of the junction; a read error may be the cause. The rearrangement uses TRBV11-2 and TRBJ2-3; no reliable D call. Germline CDR1 SGHAT, CDR2 FQNNGV. The CDR3 has 16 amino acids. The CDR3 nucleotides read TGTGCCAGCAGCCCCTCAGTCCGTCCTTATACAGATACACAGTATTTT. This codes for CASSPSVRPYTDTQYF.

This chain connects TRBV2 to TRBJ1-2; D perhaps matches TRBD1 (6 bases). V was trimmed by 7 bases and J by 5 bases, leaving 14 bases between them. The germline gives CDR1 SNHLY, CDR2 FYNNEI. The CDR3 has 13 residues. The CDR3 coding sequence is TGTGCCAGCATTACCACAGGGTCTTATGGCTACACCTTC. It yields the protein CASITTGSYGYTF.

The count of this clone is one. The V and J genes are TRBV6-2 or TRBV6-3 and TRBJ2-4, with 8 bases lining up with TRBD2. The length of the CDR3 is 18 residues. With 5 bases clipped from V and 0 bases from J, the junction kept 12 bases outside the gene matches. CDR1 and CDR2 (germline): MNHEY, SVGEGT. The CDR3 protein is CASSLGLATQLAKNIQYF. CDR3 in DNA: TGTGCCAGCAGTCTCGGACTAGCTACCCAACTAGCCAAAAACATTCAGTACTTC.

The chain employs TRBV9 and TRBJ2-7; 7 nucleotides line up with TRBD2. The germline V gene has CDR1 SGDLS and CDR2 YYNGEE. This CDR3 is built from 15 residues. Trimming cost V 1 base and J 5 bases; bases outside gene matches: 9. Written as DNA, the CDR3 is TGTGCCAGCAGCGTATCGGGACTAAGGATGGACGAGCAGTACTTC. It yields the protein CASSVSGLRMDEQYF.

This sequence joins TRBV20-1 and TRBJ2-7; D is uncertain. CDR1 and CDR2 (germline): DFQATT, SNEGSKA (reference sequence). This CDR3 is built from 11 residues. V was shortened by 1 base and J by 6 bases, with 7 bases between the two germline ends. The DNA of the CDR3 is TGCAGTGCTAGAGCCCTCGGCGAGCAGTACTTC. This codes for CSARALGEQYF.

V and J are TRBV27 and TRBJ2-2; D gene ambiguous. The CDR3 extends over 15 amino acids. The V gene's germline CDR1 is MNHEY and CDR2 SMNVEV (reference sequence). V was trimmed by 2 bases and J by 0 bases, leaving 7 bases between them. This CDR3 reads CASSLGGANTGELFF. The CDR3 nucleotides are TGTGCCAGCAGTTTAGGCGGAGCGAACACCGGGGAGCTGTTTTTT.

The chain employs TRBV21-1 and TRBJ1-6. TRBV21-1 is shown as a pseudogene. There are 15 residues in the CDR3. CDR3 sequence (DNA): TGTGCCAGCAGCACCAAAAGCCCCCAGCGTGTTCCCCTCCACTTT. Translated, it gives CASSTKSPQRVPLHF.

The rearrangement uses TRBV5-1 and TRBJ2-5, with D unclear. Trimming took off 2 bases at V and 3 bases at J, with 2 bases between the two ends. CDR3 size: 11 residues. Germline CDR1 reads SGHRS; CDR2 reads YFSETQ. In nucleotides, the CDR3 is TGCGCCAGCAGCTTCGAAGAGACCCAGTACTTC. Translated: CASSFEETQYF.

This chain uses TRBV4-3 with TRBJ1-3, with D uncertain. Trimming removed 0 bases at V and 0 bases at J, with 9 bases between. The CDR3 runs 16 residues. Germline V CDR1 and CDR2: LGHNA, YSLEER. This CDR3 is CASSQDPLASGNTIYF. The CDR3 nucleotides read TGCGCCAGCAGCCAAGATCCCCTCGCCTCTGGAAACACCATATATTTT.

The chain links TRBV28 to TRBJ1-2; TRBD1 aligns across 10 bases. J was trimmed by 3 bases and V by 4 bases; bases with no gene match: 2. The CDR3 has 14 amino acids. In germline, CDR1 is MDHEN, CDR2 SYDVKM. The CDR3 loop is CASSSTGGDYGYTF. CDR3 nucleotides: TGTGCCAGCAGTTCGACAGGGGGCGACTATGGCTACACCTTC.

V and J are TRBV27 and TRBJ1-5; 8 nucleotides match TRBD1. J lost 9 bases, V lost 5 bases, and 6 bases had no gene match. The CDR3 sequence is 13 residues long. Germline V gene sequence: CDR1 MNHEY, CDR2 SMNVEV (reference sequence). The CDR3 coding sequence is TGTGCCAGCAGTGTCGGACAGGGCTGGCCCCAGCATTTT. Amino acids: CASSVGQGWPQHF.

This clone has only one observation. J is TRBJ2-5 and V is TRBV5-1, with TRBD2 as a possible D gene (6 bases). V was shortened by 7 bases and J by 1 base, with 11 bases between the two germline ends. This CDR3 spans 13 amino acids. Germline V CDR1 and CDR2: SGHRS, YFSETQ. The CDR3: CASRRGGQETQYF. CDR3 sequence (DNA): TGCGCCAGCCGACGGGGAGGCCAAGAGACCCAGTACTTC. The whole variable domain, filled in from reference TRBV5-1 and TRBJ2-5, reads KAGVTQTPRYLIKTRGQQVTLSCSPISGHRSVSWYQQTPGQGLQFLFEYFSETQRNKGNFPGRFSGRQFSNSRSEMNVSTLELGDSALYLCASRRGGQETQYFGPGTRLLVL.

V usage is TRBV29-1 and J usage is TRBJ1-2, with 7 bases that match TRBD1. The V gene end was trimmed by 7 bases and the J gene end by 5 bases; junction bases not matched to a gene: 4. CDR1 SQVTM and CDR2 ANQGSEA come from the germline V gene. The CDR3 extends over 11 amino acids. CDR3 region: CSGQGPYGYTF. CDR3 coding DNA: TGCAGCGGACAGGGTCCGTATGGCTACACCTTC.

The V and J genes are TRBV7-2 and TRBJ1-2; a possible D gene is TRBD1 (5 bases). This CDR3 is 16 amino acids long. CDR1 is SGHTA and CDR2 is FQGNSA in the germline V gene. Trimming took off 2 bases at V and 2 bases at J, with 15 bases between the two ends. The CDR3 nucleotides are TGTGCCAGCAGCTTACGGGTACTAGGGGAGAACTATGGCTACACCTTC. The encoded protein is CASSLRVLGENYGYTF.

The rearrangement joins TRBV9 to TRBJ2-7, with 8 bases lining up with TRBD2. CDR3 length: 15 residues. The V and J ends lost 4 bases and 3 bases, in that order; junction bases with no gene match: 9. From germline, CDR1 is SGDLS and CDR2 YYNGEE. The CDR3 DNA is TGTGCCAGCAGCCCCGGTGGGAGCGGGAGCTACGAGCAGTACTTC. Protein product: CASSPGGSGSYEQYF.

The rearrangement links TRBV7-2 to TRBJ1-3; TRBD1 agrees at 9 bases. Germline CDR1 is SGHTA and CDR2 is FQGNSA. The V and J ends lost 3 bases and 2 bases, in that order; junction bases with no gene match: 5. The CDR3 totals 16 residues. The CDR3 sequence is CASSFGTGRTGNTIYF. The CDR3, as DNA: TGTGCCAGCAGCTTCGGGACAGGGAGGACTGGAAACACCATATATTTT.

The V call is TRBV7-2, the J call TRBJ1-6; D gene uncertain. The ends were cut back, 1 base at V and 8 bases at J, with 6 bases in the middle. The CDR3 sequence is 13 residues long. CDR1 SGHTA and CDR2 FQGNSA come from the germline V gene. The CDR3 DNA reads as TGTGCCAGCAGCTTAGATATCGATTCACCCCTCCACTTT. Encoded protein: CASSLDIDSPLHF.

This clone was picked up one time. For the CDR3, the DNA is TGTGCCAGCAGCGGTCCCCGTGAAGCTTTCTTT. This translates into CASSGPREAFF. The rearrangement uses TRBV25-1 and TRBJ1-1; D ambiguous. CDR1 MGHDK and CDR2 SYGVNS come from the germline V gene. This CDR3 spans 11 amino acids. Trimming left V 6 bases short and J 7 bases short, with 9 bases between.

This clone was detected only once. The rearrangement uses TRBV29-1 and TRBJ2-7; D ambiguous. Germline V gene lookup returns CDR1 SQVTM and CDR2 ANQGSEA. There are 11 residues in the CDR3. The germline V and J ends were trimmed by 0 bases and 3 bases, with 3 bases remaining between them. CDR3 amino acids: CSVEDSYEQYF. Here the CDR3 DNA reads TGCAGCGTTGAAGACAGCTACGAGCAGTACTTC.

The chain carries TRBV20-1 and TRBJ1-4; TRBD1 matches at 10 bases. V shed 3 bases and J 3 bases; nucleotides not matched to a gene: 4. Looked up from germline, CDR1 is DFQATT and CDR2 is SNEGSKA (reference sequence). This CDR3 has 15 residues. CDR3 coding DNA: TGCAGTGCTAGTCGACAGGGGGCGGCTAATGAAAAACTGTTTTTT. Its translation: CSASRQGAANEKLFF.